Included here is one T cell receptor beta chain sequence, with context. The target antigen is unknown. These data are taken from a study of T cell repertoires in cytomegalovirus infection. Study as a whole: Recently identified HLA-C-restricted CMV epitopes were among the peptides used. From public TCR beta signatures came an indication of both CMV infection and matching HLA type. Study-wide points: CMV-specific HLA-C-restricted TCR beta clonotypes dominated the ex vivo response.

TCRdb ran MiXCR on the reads and lists one entry per CDR3 protein. The sample records 150,000 or so distinct CDR3 sequences, about a fifth being singletons. The CDR3 covers 16 residues. Germline values: CDR1 MNHNY, CDR2 SVGAGI (reference sequence). The V and J ends lost 4 bases and 1 base, in that order; junction bases with no gene match: 8. Sequencing was performed on CD8+ T cells from cultured PBMCs, taken from culture after CMV antigen stimulation. This chain joins TRBV6-6 and TRBJ2-7, with 9 positions matching TRBD1. The source is a human donor in good health (CMV status not recorded). Some clones in this sample may be carry-over from other donors' samples. CDR3 sequence reads: CASSSLNRGQSYEQYF. Here the CDR3 DNA reads TGTGCCAGCAGTTCCCTAAACAGGGGGCAGTCCTACGAGCAGTACTTC.